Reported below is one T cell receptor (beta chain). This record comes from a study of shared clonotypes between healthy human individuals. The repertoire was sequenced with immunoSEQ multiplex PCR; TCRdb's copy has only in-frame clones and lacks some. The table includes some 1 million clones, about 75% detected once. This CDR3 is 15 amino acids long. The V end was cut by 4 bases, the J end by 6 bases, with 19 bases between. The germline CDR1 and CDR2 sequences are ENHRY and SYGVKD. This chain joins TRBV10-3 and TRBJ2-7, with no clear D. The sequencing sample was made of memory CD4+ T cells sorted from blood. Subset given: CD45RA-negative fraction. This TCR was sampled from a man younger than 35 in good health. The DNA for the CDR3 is TGTGCCATCAGTGGCTCACCCCCGGTCCCCGCCGAGCAGTACTTC. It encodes CAISGSPPVPAEQYF.